Included here is one TCR beta chain sequence, with context. What it binds is unknown. The protocol attached unique molecular identifiers to individual cDNA molecules. One entry per CDR3 protein results from TCRdb running MiXCR on the 5' RACE reads. The sample has tens of thousands of distinct CDR3 sequences, around 5.2% seen once. The source of the sample is a study of early T cells in non-severe SARS-CoV-2 infection. In the study overall: Sequencing used unsorted whole-blood bulk RNA, so chains lack pairing. Study-level results: VDJdb matching skewed toward anti-spike CD8 responses, missing private and CD4 specificities.

Looked up from germline, CDR1 is SGHRS and CDR2 is YFSETQ. Trimming stripped 4 bases from V and 2 bases from J, with 9 bases between. The CDR3 runs to 13 residues. The V and J genes are TRBV5-1 and TRBJ2-5, with unresolved D. Sequencing was carried out using whole blood. The clonotype comes from an adult who was a healthcare worker with PCR-confirmed SARS-CoV-2 infection or an uninfected control (not recorded which). CDR3: CASSPRRQETQYF. CDR3 sequence (DNA): TGCGCCAGCAGCCCTCGCAGGCAAGAGACCCAGTACTTC.